Reported below is one TCR beta chain. The source of the sample is a study of PD-L1 blockade in urothelial cancer. Germline CDR1 reads SGHVS; CDR2 reads FQNEAQ. This CDR3 spans 14 amino acids. V shed 2 bases, J shed 6 bases, and the junction held 3 bases outside the gene matches. Some clones are missing from TCRdb's copy, which holds only in-frame ones; the method was immunoSEQ multiplex PCR. The profile shows more than 75,000 clones, more than 85% of them singletons. V and J are TRBV7-8 and TRBJ1-5; TRBD1 agrees at 8 bases. The sequencing used PBMCs, collected around atezolizumab (anti-PD-L1) treatment. The TCR comes from a man aged 55 to 70 with urothelial cancer. The CDR3 nucleotides are TGTGCCAGCAGCTTACAGGGGGCCTCTCAGCCCCAGCATTTT. Amino acid sequence: CASSLQGASQPQHF.